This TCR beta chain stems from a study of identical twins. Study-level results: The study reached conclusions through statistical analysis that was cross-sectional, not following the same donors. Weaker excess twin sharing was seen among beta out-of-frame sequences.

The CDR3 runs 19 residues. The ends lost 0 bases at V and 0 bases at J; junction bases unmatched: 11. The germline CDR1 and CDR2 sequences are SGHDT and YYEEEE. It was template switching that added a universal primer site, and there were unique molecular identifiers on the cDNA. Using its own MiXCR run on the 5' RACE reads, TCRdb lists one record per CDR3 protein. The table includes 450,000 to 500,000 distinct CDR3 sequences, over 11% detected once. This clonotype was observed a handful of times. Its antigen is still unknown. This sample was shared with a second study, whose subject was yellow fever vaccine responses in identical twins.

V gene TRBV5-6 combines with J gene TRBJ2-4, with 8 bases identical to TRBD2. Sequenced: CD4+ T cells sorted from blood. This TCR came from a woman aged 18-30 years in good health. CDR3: CASSLVREGPGLAKNIQYF. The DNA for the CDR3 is TGTGCCAGCAGCTTGGTACGGGAGGGCCCCGGACTAGCCAAAAACATTCAGTACTTC.